The clone carrying this T cell receptor (beta chain) was recorded many times. Its antigen is currently unknown. This record belongs to a study of breast tumors, draining lymph nodes, adjacent tissues. Study-wide results and limits: Most tumor T cells seemingly derive from lymph node, then expand in tumor. Tumor TCR diversity was below lymph nodes but above nontumor tissue.

The lymph nodes were axillary draining lymph nodes from breast cancer patients. A single record per CDR3 protein comes from TCRdb applying MiXCR to the multiplex PCR reads. The sample holds around 230,000 distinct CDR3 sequences, roughly a third seen once. Sequenced input: axillary lymph node tissue. This clonotype was obtained from a female donor with breast cancer. Some clones in this sample may be carry-over from other donors' samples.

Written as DNA, the CDR3 is TGTGCCAGCAGCCGTACCGGGGGGCACGAGCAGTACTTC. Protein sequence: CASSRTGGHEQYF. V usage is TRBV6-5 and J usage is TRBJ2-7; TRBD2 might be the D (7 bases). V lost 6 bases and J 5 bases, leaving 14 bases between the germline ends. The CDR3 is made up of 13 amino acids. Germline CDR1 reads MNHEY; CDR2 reads SVGAGI.